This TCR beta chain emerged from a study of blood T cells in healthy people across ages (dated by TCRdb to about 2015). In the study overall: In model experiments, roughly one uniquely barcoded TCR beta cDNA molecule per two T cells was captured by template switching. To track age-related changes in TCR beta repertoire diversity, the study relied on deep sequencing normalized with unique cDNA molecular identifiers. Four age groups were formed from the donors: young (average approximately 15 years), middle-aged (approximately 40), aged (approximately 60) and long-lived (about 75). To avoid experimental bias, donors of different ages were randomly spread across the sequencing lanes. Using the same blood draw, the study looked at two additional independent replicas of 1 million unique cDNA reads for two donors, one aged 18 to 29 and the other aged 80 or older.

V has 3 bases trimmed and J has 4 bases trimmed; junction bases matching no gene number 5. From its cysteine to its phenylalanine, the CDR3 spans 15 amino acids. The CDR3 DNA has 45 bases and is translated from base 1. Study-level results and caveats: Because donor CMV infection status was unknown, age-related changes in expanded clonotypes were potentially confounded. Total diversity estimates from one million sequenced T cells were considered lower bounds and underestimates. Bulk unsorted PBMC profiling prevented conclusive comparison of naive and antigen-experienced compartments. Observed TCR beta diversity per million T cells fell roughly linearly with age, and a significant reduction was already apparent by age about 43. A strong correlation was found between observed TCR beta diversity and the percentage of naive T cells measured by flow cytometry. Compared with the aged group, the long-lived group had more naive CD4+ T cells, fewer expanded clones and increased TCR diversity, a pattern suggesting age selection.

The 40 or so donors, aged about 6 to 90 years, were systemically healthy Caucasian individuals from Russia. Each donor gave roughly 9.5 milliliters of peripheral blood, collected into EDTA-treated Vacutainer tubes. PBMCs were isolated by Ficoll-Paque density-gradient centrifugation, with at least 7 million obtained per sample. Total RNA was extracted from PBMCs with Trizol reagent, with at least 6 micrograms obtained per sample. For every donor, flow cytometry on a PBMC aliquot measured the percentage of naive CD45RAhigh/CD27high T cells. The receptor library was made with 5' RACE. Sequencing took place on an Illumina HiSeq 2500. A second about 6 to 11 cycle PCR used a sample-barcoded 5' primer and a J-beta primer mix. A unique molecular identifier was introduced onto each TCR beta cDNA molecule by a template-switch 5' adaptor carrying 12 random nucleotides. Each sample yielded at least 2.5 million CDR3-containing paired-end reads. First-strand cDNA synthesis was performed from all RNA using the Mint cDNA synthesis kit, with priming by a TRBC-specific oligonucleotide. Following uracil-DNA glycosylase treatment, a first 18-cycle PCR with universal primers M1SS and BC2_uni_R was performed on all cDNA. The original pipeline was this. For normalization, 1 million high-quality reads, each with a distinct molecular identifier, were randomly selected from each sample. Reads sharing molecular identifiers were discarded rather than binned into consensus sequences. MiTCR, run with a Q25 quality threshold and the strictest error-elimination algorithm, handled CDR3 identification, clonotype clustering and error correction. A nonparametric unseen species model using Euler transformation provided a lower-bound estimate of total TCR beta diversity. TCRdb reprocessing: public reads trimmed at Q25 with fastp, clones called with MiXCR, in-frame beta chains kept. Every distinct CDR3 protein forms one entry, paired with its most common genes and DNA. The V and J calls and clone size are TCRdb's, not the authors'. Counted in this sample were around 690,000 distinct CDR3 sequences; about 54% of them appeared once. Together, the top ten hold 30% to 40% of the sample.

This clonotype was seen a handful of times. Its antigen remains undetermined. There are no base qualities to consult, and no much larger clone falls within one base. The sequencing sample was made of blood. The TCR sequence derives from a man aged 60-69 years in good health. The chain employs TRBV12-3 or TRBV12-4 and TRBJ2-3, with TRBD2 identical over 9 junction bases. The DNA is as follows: TGTGCCAGCAGTTTTGGCGGGGGGGCAGCAGATACGCAGTATTTT. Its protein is CASSFGGGAADTQYF.